Presented here are 8 T cell receptor beta chains from one specimen sequenced in a study of blood T cell repertoires in COVID-19. Clones were read by immunoSEQ multiplex PCR, and TCRdb kept only the in-frame ones, dropping some. The sample includes 150,000 to 200,000 clones, about 81% of them seen just once. The sequenced sample consisted of peripheral blood. All receptors derive from a woman at least 80 years old with COVID-19, enrolled during active disease.

The rearrangement uses TRBV5-1 and TRBJ1-1; D not certain. Deletions cut 0 bases from V and 3 bases from J, with 9 bases between. The CDR3 has 14 residues. Germline-derived CDR1 and CDR2 are SGHRS and YFSETQ. The CDR3: CASSLGSLDTEAFF. The DNA for the CDR3 is TGCGCCAGCAGCTTGGGATCACTTGACACTGAAGCTTTCTTT.

V gene TRBV12-5 combines with J gene TRBJ2-7; 12 bases align to TRBD2. In germline, CDR1 is LGHNT, CDR2 FRNRAP. The V gene end was trimmed by 9 bases and the J gene end by 4 bases; junction bases not matched to a gene: 13. The CDR3 extends over 16 amino acids. The CDR3 nucleotides are TGTGCTAGCTATCATGAGAGGACTAGCGGGATATACGAGCAGTACTTC. As protein: CASYHERTSGIYEQYF.

The CDR3 nucleotides read TGCGCCAGCAGCTTAACAGGGCCTATCTACGAGCAGTACTTC. Translated, it gives CASSLTGPIYEQYF. The chain links TRBV5-1 to TRBJ2-7; a possible D gene is TRBD1 (6 bases). The CDR3 covers 14 residues. Germline V lookup: CDR1 SGHRS, CDR2 YFSETQ. V lost 2 bases and J lost 3, with 12 bases in between.

This chain links TRBV4-1 with TRBJ2-4; no clear D. With 4 bases removed from V and 9 bases from J, the gap between germline ends came to 10 bases. Germline-derived CDR1 and CDR2 are MGHRA and YSYEKL. CDR3 size: 12 residues. The CDR3, as DNA: TGCGCCAGCAGCCCGGGTCGTGGCATTCAGTACTTC. Translation: CASSPGRGIQYF.

CDR3 residues: CASSSYGTGGYEQYF. Here the CDR3 DNA reads TGTGCCAGCAGCTCGTACGGGACAGGAGGCTACGAGCAGTACTTC. The chain links TRBV7-8 to TRBJ2-7; 8 positions agree with TRBD1. The CDR3 loop spans 15 amino acids. Trimming took 4 bases from V and 3 from J; bases not matched to a gene: 8. Germline CDR1 reads SGHVS; CDR2 reads FQNEAQ.

The V call is TRBV6-1, the J call TRBJ1-2; 7 bases fit TRBD1. This CDR3 is built from 18 residues. Germline CDR1 reads MNHNS; CDR2 reads SASEGT. With V trimmed by 0 bases and J by 6 bases, 16 bases remained unmatched. In DNA, the CDR3 is TGTGCCAGCAGTGAAGCGCCGCACGTTCCTACAGGGGCACATGGCTACACCTTC. Translating gives CASSEAPHVPTGAHGYTF.

The chain carries TRBV19 and TRBJ2-1; 11 nucleotides match TRBD2. The CDR3 runs 17 residues. Germline trimming cut 0 bases from V and 6 bases from J; bases unmatched to any gene: 7. Germline lookup yields CDR1 LNHDA and CDR2 SQIVND (reference sequence). In nucleotides, the CDR3 is TGTGCCAGTAGTATAGACGTGGGACTAGCGGCGATCAATGAGCAGTTCTTC. It yields the protein CASSIDVGLAAINEQFF.

The genes are TRBV7-2 and TRBJ1-1; 9 bases map to TRBD1. The CDR3 is 17 amino acids. Germline CDR1 is SGHTA and CDR2 is FQGNSA. Trimming removed 3 bases from V and 0 bases from J; junction bases left unmatched: 8. The CDR3 bases are TGTGCCAGCAGCTTGGCCCCGGGACAGGGCATGAACACTGAAGCTTTCTTT. Its protein product is CASSLAPGQGMNTEAFF.